This T cell receptor beta chain was recorded in a study of human T cells and chemical hapten exposure. Across the study: Weekly diphenylcyclopropenone doses were given to patients' scalps across the approximately 26-week study.

Unique molecular identifiers were affixed to discrete cDNA molecules within the library. Using its own MiXCR run on the RACE reads, TCRdb lists one record per CDR3 protein. The sample carries roughly 110,000 distinct CDR3 sequences, more than 10% recorded once. Study results and caveats: No shift was seen in TCRs above 1 in 1000 frequency with DPC sensitization.

This CDR3 region has 14 residues. Trimming removed 8 bases from V and 3 bases from J; junction bases left unmatched: 10. CDR1 is MDHEN, CDR2 SYDVKM, per germline. With regard to this clonotype: Its target is unknown.

Indicated time point: pre-sensitization, week 0. Treatment specified: therapeutic diphenylcyclopropenone sensitization with weekly scalp DPC. Unfractionated whole blood served as the source for total RNA extraction. This clonotype originated in a woman aged 45 to 65 with alopecia areata. Some clones in this sample may be carry-over from other donors' samples. This rearrangement joins TRBV28 to TRBJ2-7; the match to TRBD1 covers 7 bases. Sequenced here: whole blood, sampled in connection with sensitization to the hapten diphenylcyclopropenone (DPC). CDR3 residues: CASGPTGVGYEQYF. The CDR3 region has the DNA TGTGCCAGCGGACCTACAGGGGTCGGCTACGAGCAGTACTTC.